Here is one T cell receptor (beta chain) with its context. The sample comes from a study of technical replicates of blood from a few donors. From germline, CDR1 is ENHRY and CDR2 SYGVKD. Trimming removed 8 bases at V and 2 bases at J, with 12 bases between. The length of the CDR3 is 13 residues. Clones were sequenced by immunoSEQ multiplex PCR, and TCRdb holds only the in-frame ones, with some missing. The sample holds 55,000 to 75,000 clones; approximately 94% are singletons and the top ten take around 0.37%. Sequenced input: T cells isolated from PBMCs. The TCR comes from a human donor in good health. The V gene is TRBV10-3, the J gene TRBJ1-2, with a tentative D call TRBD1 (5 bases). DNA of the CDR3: TGTGCCATCGGCTCAGGGCTAAACTATGGCTACACCTTC. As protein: CAIGSGLNYGYTF.